This TCR beta chain comes out of a study of long-term antiretroviral therapy in people with HIV. Sequencing used immunoSEQ v3.0 at survey level. Assay used: immunoSEQ multiplex PCR; TCRdb lists only in-frame clones, some missing. The sample includes more than 25,000 clones, about 88% of them seen just once. Among participants with HIV, every one received treatment in the United States. Cryopreserved PBMC, at about 0.95-10 million per sample, were present before DNA extraction. Sequenced material: unsorted PBMCs, taken approximately 5 years before starting antiretroviral therapy. This receptor was identified in a man aged 45-65 years with HIV.

CDR3 DNA: TGTGCCAGCCGTGGATTGGTTGGAAACACCATATATTTT. Protein sequence: CASRGLVGNTIYF. This chain joins TRBV9 and TRBJ1-3; the D is unclear. The CDR3 runs to 13 residues. Trimming took 7 bases from V and 3 from J, leaving 11 bases between them. Germline V lookup: CDR1 SGDLS, CDR2 YYNGEE. Looking up the rest from reference TRBV9 and TRBJ1-3 gives the full variable domain: DSGVTQTPKHLITATGQRVTLRCSPRSGDLSVYWYQQSLDQGLQFLIQYYNGEERAKGNILERFSAQQFPDLHSELNLSSLELGDSALYFCASRGLVGNTIYFGEGSWLTVV.